The 11 T cell receptor beta chains reported below all come from one sample, sequenced in a study of Graves' ophthalmopathy and Graves' hyperthyroidism. TCR beta CDR3 regions were amplified from RNA transcripts. HTBI-primed RT-PCR formed the first round, and a multiplex PCR formed the second. One entry per CDR3 protein results from TCRdb running MiXCR on the multiplex PCR reads. The sample contains approximately 640,000 distinct CDR3 sequences, approximately 39% of which appear only once. Material: peripheral blood. These receptors originate from an adult man with Graves' ophthalmopathy.

In its sample, this clonotype was seen a few times. This chain uses TRBV24-1 with TRBJ2-1; D possibly corresponds to TRBD2 (6 bases). V dropped 3 bases and J dropped 4 bases, with 12 bases sitting between them. Germline V gene data show CDR1 as KGHDR and CDR2 as SFDVKD. This CDR3 is 15 amino acids long. The CDR3 spells CATSDTGTPYNEQFF. Here the CDR3 DNA reads TGTGCCACCAGTGATACCGGGACTCCGTACAATGAGCAGTTCTTC.

The CDR3: CASTETGSANEKLFF. CDR3 DNA: TGTGCCAGCACCGAAACAGGGTCAGCTAATGAAAAACTGTTTTTT. The chain couples TRBV6-1 to TRBJ1-4; a weak D match, TRBD1 (6 bases). Trimming took off 7 bases at V and 3 bases at J, with 15 bases between the two ends. The CDR3 runs 15 residues. CDR1 and CDR2 from the germline V gene are MNHNS and SASEGT.

A word on this clonotype: A much more abundant neighbour one base away suggests this may be a read error. The rearrangement joins TRBV5-1 to TRBJ2-7; 7 nucleotides match TRBD2. The germline gives CDR1 SGHRS, CDR2 YFSETQ. CDR3 size: 14 residues. CDR3 residues: CASSFVAGPYERYF. CDR3 nucleotide sequence: TGCGCCAGCAGCTTTGTAGCGGGTCCCTACGAGCGGTACTTC.

This clonotype has a handful of counts. The chain employs TRBV5-1 and TRBJ2-5, with D possibly matching TRBD1 (5 bases). CDR3 length equals 14 residues. The V gene lost 2 bases and the J gene lost 5 bases, with 13 bases spanning the gap. CDR1 and CDR2 (germline): SGHRS, YFSETQ. The CDR3 coding sequence is TGCGCCAGCAGCTTCCCCGGTCAGGGTGAGACCCAGTACTTC. As protein: CASSFPGQGETQYF.

In its sample, this clonotype was seen many times. This chain uses TRBV4-2 with TRBJ2-5; D call uncertain. Between the trimmed V and J ends, which lost 0 bases and 7 bases, there was a span of 12 bases. Germline CDR1 reads LGHNA; CDR2 reads YNFKEQ. The CDR3 consists of 14 residues. The CDR3 loop is CASSQDSSEGTQYF. Written as DNA, the CDR3 is TGTGCCAGCAGCCAAGATTCTTCGGAAGGGACCCAGTACTTC.

Notes on this clonotype: The junction departs from the called germline gene at one end, perhaps through a read error. The CDR3 spells CASSQDRGQTPNYGYTF. In nucleotides, the CDR3 is TGCGCCAGCAGCCAAGATCGAGGACAGACCCCTAACTATGGCTACACCTTC. The V gene is TRBV7-9, the J gene TRBJ1-2, with a tentative D call TRBD1 (6 bases). This CDR3 has 17 amino acids. From germline, CDR1 is SEHNR and CDR2 FQNEAQ (reference sequence).

V is TRBV7-9 and J is TRBJ1-1; 8 bases are a match to TRBD1. V dropped 4 bases and J dropped 12; count of bases not matched to a gene: 7. The CDR3 loop spans 12 amino acids. Germline V gives CDR1 SEHNR, CDR2 FQNEAQ (reference sequence). Here the CDR3 DNA reads TGTGCCAGCAGCTCCGGACAGGGTGGAACTTTCTTT. It specifies CASSSGQGGTFF.

V usage is TRBV19 and J usage is TRBJ2-5, with 11 bases identical to TRBD1. Germline CDR1 LNHDA, CDR2 SQIVND (reference sequence). V shed 6 bases, J shed 4 bases, and the junction held 10 bases outside the gene matches. CDR3 length: 16 residues. Here the CDR3 DNA reads TGTGCCAGTAGCCGACGACCCGGGACAGGGGGAGAGACCCAGTACTTC. Translating gives CASSRRPGTGGETQYF.

This clonotype occurred many times. V is TRBV3-1 and J is TRBJ1-1; no reliable D call. Trimming left V 3 bases short and J 5 bases short, with 7 bases between. CDR3 length: 12 amino acids. Germline V lookup: CDR1 LGHDT, CDR2 YNNKEL (reference sequence). This chain's CDR3 is CASSQEGTEAFF. CDR3 nucleotides: TGTGCCAGCAGCCAGGAAGGAACTGAAGCTTTCTTT.

This chain links TRBV19 with TRBJ2-7, with TRBD1 matching over 7 bases. This CDR3 has 12 residues. V was clipped by 5 bases and J by 6 bases; unmatched bases: 4. In germline, CDR1 is LNHDA, CDR2 SQIVND (reference sequence). CDR3 nucleotides: TGTGCCAGTAGTCAACAGGGGTGCGAGCAGTACTTC. Translation: CASSQQGCEQYF.

There are many counts of this clonotype. The genes are TRBV6-5 and TRBJ1-2; D gene ambiguous. Germline loops: CDR1 MNHEY, CDR2 SVGAGI. Trimming cost V 0 bases and J 0 bases, with 5 bases left between them. The CDR3 runs to 14 residues. CDR3 sequence reads: CASSYSIANYGYTF. CDR3 nucleotides: TGTGCCAGCAGTTACTCGATAGCTAACTATGGCTACACCTTC.